The 3 T cell receptor beta chains below were found in one sample sequenced in a study of beta chain features in type 1 diabetes. The antigens these receptors bind are not known. The study, taken as a whole, reports: Moderate but significant shortening of TCRB CDR3s was recorded in all four CD4+ subsets from Type 1 diabetes patients.

The investigators reverse transcribed all of the isolated RNA, so they sequenced expressed TCRB transcripts. The assay was immunoSEQ multiplex PCR, and TCRdb's table has in-frame clones only and misses some. The top ten hold approximately 0.01% of the sample, which has hundreds of thousands of clones, around 12% seen once. Sequenced: naive CD4+ T cells from blood. The receptors were sampled from a woman between 18 and 29 years old with type 1 diabetes.

The gene calls are TRBV29-1 and TRBJ1-1; no definite D call. V lost 0 bases to trimming and J lost 1 base, with 9 bases between them. This CDR3 region has 14 residues. CDR1 SQVTM and CDR2 ANQGSEA come from the germline V gene. In DNA form, the CDR3 reads TGCAGCGTTGAAGAAGTGGTAGAGAACACTGAAGCTTTCTTT. Translated: CSVEEVVENTEAFF.

This clone occurred a few times. The V call is TRBV5-4, the J call TRBJ2-5; 7 bases fit TRBD1. Losses at the gene ends were 4 bases for V and 3 bases for J; bases not matched to a gene: 3. From germline, CDR1 is SGHNT and CDR2 YYREEE (reference sequence). There are 13 residues in the CDR3. In DNA, the CDR3 is TGTGCCAGCAGCCAAGACAGGGAAGAGACCCAGTACTTC. Encoded protein: CASSQDREETQYF.

The chain joins TRBV7-8 to TRBJ2-1; 12 bases agree with TRBD2. The V segment lost 5 bases and the J segment 3 bases; nucleotides outside the gene matches: 5. Germline assignment: CDR1 SGHVS and CDR2 FQNEAQ. There are 16 residues in the CDR3. The CDR3 sequence: CASSRRLAGDYNEQFF. CDR3 DNA sequence: TGTGCCAGCAGCCGACGACTAGCGGGAGACTACAATGAGCAGTTCTTC.